A selection of T cell receptor beta chains follows, all from one sample in a study of T cells in localized non-small cell lung cancer. The repertoire was sequenced with immunoSEQ multiplex PCR; TCRdb's copy has only in-frame clones and lacks some. The sample carries about 92,000 clones, approximately 91% recorded once. The starting material was PBMCs, obtained before any cancer treatment. Source of these receptors: a woman between 35 and 75 years old with stage II squamous cell lung carcinoma. The CDR3 runs from the conserved cysteine through the conserved F or W. The D gene is left open where the match is weak. Clone size, where shown, is once, few, many, or a class for clones that have expanded.

J	size	D	V	DNA	CDR3
TRBJ1-2	NA	NA	TRBV4-1	TGCGCCAGCAGCCACCTGACGGGCTATGGCTACACCTTC	CASSHLTGYGYTF
TRBJ1-1	NA	NA	TRBV25-1	TGTGCCAGCAGTGAATGGGCGCCGAGTGTGGGAACTGAAGCTTTCTTT	CASSEWAPSVGTEAFF
TRBJ2-3	NA	NA	TRBV19	TGTGCCAGTAGTATTCCGTCAGGGGGGGCAGATACGCAGTATTTT	CASSIPSGGADTQYF
TRBJ2-5	NA	NA	TRBV29-1	TGCAGCGTTCAGACAGGGGAGGGGACCCAGTACTTC	CSVQTGEGTQYF
TRBJ2-7	NA	TRBD1	TRBV7-8	TGTGCCAGCAGCTTTGATGGGACAGGGGATCCCTACGAGCAGTACTTC	CASSFDGTGDPYEQYF
TRBJ2-5	NA	TRBD2	TRBV15	TGTGCCACCAGCAGAGATTTGGCGGGGGGGTCCCAAGAGACCCAGTACTTC	CATSRDLAGGSQETQYF
TRBJ2-2	once	TRBD2	TRBV5-6	TGTGCCAGCAGCCACAGACTAGCGGGAGCGGTCGGGGAGCTGTTTTTT	CASSHRLAGAVGELFF
TRBJ1-3	NA	NA	TRBV4-1	TGCGCCAGCAGCCAAGAGCGCCACACCAAAAACACCATATATTTT	CASSQERHTKNTIYF
TRBJ1-2	once	NA	TRBV15	TGTGCCACCAGCGGGCCCGCTCGATATGGCTACACCTTC	CATSGPARYGYTF
TRBJ2-2	NA	NA	TRBV5-1	TGCGCCAGCAGCTTGTGGGGGACCGGGGAGCTGTTTTTT	CASSLWGTGELFF
TRBJ1-1	once	NA	TRBV14	TGTGCCAGCAGCGACCTCCCGGGCTCGGCGAACACTGAAGCTTTCTTT	CASSDLPGSANTEAFF
TRBJ1-2	NA	NA	TRBV6-5	TGTGCCAGCAGACTACTAGGGGGGGGCCATGGCCACACCTTC	CASRLLGGGHGHTF
TRBJ2-7	NA	TRBD1	TRBV29-1	TGCAGCGTGTGGGACGGGACAGTCTCCTACGAGCAGTACTTC	CSVWDGTVSYEQYF
TRBJ2-5	NA	TRBD1	TRBV29-1	TGCAGCGTTCGCGGGACAGGGAAAGAGACCCAGTACTTC	CSVRGTGKETQYF
TRBJ2-4	once	NA	TRBV2	TGTGCCAGCAGTGAAAGGGCAGTGGGGGCCAAAAACATTCAGTACTTC	CASSERAVGAKNIQYF
TRBJ2-1	NA	NA	TRBV25-1	TGTGCCAGCAGTCCGGTGGGCTCCTACAATGAGCAGTTCTTC	CASSPVGSYNEQFF
TRBJ2-5	NA	NA	TRBV21-1	TGTGCCAGCAGCGGCCACCGGGAGACCCAGTACTTC	CASSGHRETQYF
TRBJ2-1	NA	TRBD2	TRBV5-6	TGTGCCAGCAGCTTGCAAAGCGGGGCATACAATGAGCAGTTCTTC	CASSLQSGAYNEQFF
TRBJ1-6	NA	TRBD1	TRBV29-1	TGCAGCGGCCGGACAGGGGAGAATTCACCCCTCCACTTT	CSGRTGENSPLHF
TRBJ1-4	NA	NA	TRBV2	TGTGCCAGCAGTCGGGAGGCGGGTAATGAAAAACTGTTTTTT	CASSREAGNEKLFF
TRBJ1-3	NA	TRBD1	TRBV6-5	TGTGCCAGCAGTCAACAGGGGACTGGAAACACCATATATTTT	CASSQQGTGNTIYF
TRBJ1-1	NA	TRBD1	TRBV6-5	TGTGCCAGCAGTTCCCGGACAGGGGACACTGAAGCTTTCTTT	CASSSRTGDTEAFF
TRBJ2-3	NA	TRBD2	TRBV27	TGTGCCAGCAGTGCAGAGACTAGCGGGGAAGTTTCGACAGATACGCAGTATTTT	CASSAETSGEVSTDTQYF
TRBJ1-2	NA	NA	TRBV6-6	TGTGCCAGCAGTTACTTAGGAAACTATGGCTACACCTTC	CASSYLGNYGYTF
TRBJ1-5	NA	NA	TRBV5-1	TGCGCCAGCAGCTTGACTGGAGGCAATCAGCCCCAGCATTTT	CASSLTGGNQPQHF
TRBJ1-6	NA	NA	TRBV6-1	TGTGCCAGCAGTGAGGACTCCTATAATTCACCCCTCCACTTT	CASSEDSYNSPLHF
TRBJ1-2	NA	NA	TRBV6-1	TGTGCCAGCAGTGAAGTGGACTTCTATGGCTACACCTTC	CASSEVDFYGYTF
TRBJ2-7	NA	NA	TRBV27	TGTGCCAGCAGTCAAACGGACTTCCCCTCCTACGAGCAGTACTTC	CASSQTDFPSYEQYF
TRBJ1-5	NA	NA	TRBV25-1	TGTGCCAGCAGTGAATCCAGCGGGTTTCCCGAGCCCCAGCATTTT	CASSESSGFPEPQHF
TRBJ1-5	NA	NA	TRBV16	TGTGCCAGCAGCCAATCCGGGTTCCGCAATCAGCCCCAGCATTTT	CASSQSGFRNQPQHF
TRBJ1-4	NA	NA	TRBV7-7	TGTGCTAGCAGCTTAGCGCACGGTGAAAAACTGTTTTTT	CASSLAHGEKLFF
TRBJ1-2	NA	TRBD1	TRBV7-9	TGTGCCAGCAGCAGATCCGGGACAGCCTTGATACCTAACTATGGCTACACCTTC	CASSRSGTALIPNYGYTF
TRBJ1-1	NA	NA	TRBV25-1	TGTGCCAGCAGAGACTCGGGTAACACTGAAGCTTTCTTT	CASRDSGNTEAFF
TRBJ1-1	NA	NA	TRBV28	TGTGCCAGCAGTCCGCTCGCCTGGACATCATTAAGTGGGGCTTTCTTT	CASSPLAWTSLSGAFF
TRBJ1-2	NA	TRBD1	TRBV19	TGTGCCAGTAGCCCGGACAGGCGAGTAACTAACTATGGCTACACCTTC	CASSPDRRVTNYGYTF
TRBJ1-5	NA	NA	TRBV5-1	TGCGCCAGCAGCTGGGGTGGGGATGGTCAGCCCCAGCATTTT	CASSWGGDGQPQHF
TRBJ1-1	NA	NA	TRBV6-5	TGTGCCACTCTAGAGAGGGCTTCCCGGGCCACTGAAGCTTTCTTT	CATLERASRATEAFF
TRBJ2-3	once	NA	TRBV30	TGTGCCTGGAGTCCTCCCCTTCGGGATACGCAGTATTTT	CAWSPPLRDTQYF
TRBJ2-2	few	NA	TRBV28	TGTGCCAGCAGTCCAACGAACACCGGGGAGCTGTTTTTT	CASSPTNTGELFF
TRBJ2-4	NA	TRBD2	TRBV6-1	TGTGCCAGCAGTCCCGGGGGGGGGAACATTCAGTACTTC	CASSPGGGNIQYF